The 24 T cell receptor beta chains listed next were all sequenced from one sample in a study of blood T cell repertoires in COVID-19. Libraries were prepared by immunoSEQ multiplex PCR; TCRdb keeps only in-frame clonotypes and omits some of them. The repertoire consists of under 60,000 clones, with roughly 90% occurring once and the leading ten covering roughly 3.9%. The sample was peripheral blood. The receptors originated from a man aged 50 to 60 with acute or convalescent COVID-19.

The gene calls are TRBV30 and TRBJ2-1; 7 nucleotides agree with TRBD2. There are 14 residues in the CDR3. Germline lookup yields CDR1 GTSNPN and CDR2 SVGIG (reference sequence). Unmatched junction bases numbered 3, after V lost 2 bases and J lost 2 bases. CDR3 amino acids: CAWSRAGTYNEQFF. Written as DNA, the CDR3 is TGTGCCTGGAGTCGAGCGGGGACCTACAATGAGCAGTTCTTC.

V gene TRBV12-3 or TRBV12-4 combines with J gene TRBJ2-7; TRBD1 matches 7 bases. This CDR3 has 12 amino acids. V shed 3 bases and J 9 bases; nucleotides not matched to a gene: 5. The CDR3 loop reads CASSFGDSGQYF. The CDR3, as DNA: TGTGCCAGCAGTTTTGGGGACAGCGGGCAGTACTTC.

The V gene is TRBV9, the J gene TRBJ1-5, with 7 bases lining up with TRBD1. Germline assignment: CDR1 SGDLS and CDR2 YYNGEE. This CDR3 has 14 residues. J lost 6 bases, V lost 4 bases, and 7 bases had no gene match. The CDR3 sequence is CASSPTGFGQPQHF. As DNA, the CDR3 is TGTGCCAGCAGCCCGACAGGGTTTGGTCAGCCCCAGCATTTT. Variable domain in full (rest from reference TRBV9 and TRBJ1-5): DSGVTQTPKHLITATGQRVTLRCSPRSGDLSVYWYQQSLDQGLQFLIQYYNGEERAKGNILERFSAQQFPDLHSELNLSSLELGDSALYFCASSPTGFGQPQHFGDGTRLSIL.

The chain links TRBV5-4 to TRBJ1-3; D uncertain. Germline V lookup: CDR1 SGHNT, CDR2 YYREEE (reference sequence). The CDR3 has 17 amino acids. Trimming took 4 bases from V and 2 from J, leaving 19 bases between them. The CDR3 loop is CASSPSVTRPTGNTIYF. The CDR3 DNA follows: TGTGCCAGCAGCCCTTCGGTGACAAGACCTACTGGAAACACCATATATTTT.

The V call is TRBV5-1, the J call TRBJ1-1; no clear D. The CDR3 totals 13 residues. With 3 bases removed from V and 6 bases from J, the gap between germline ends came to 12 bases. Germline loops: CDR1 SGHRS, CDR2 YFSETQ. The chain's CDR3 is CASSSRESPEAFF. The CDR3, as DNA: TGCGCCAGCAGCTCACGGGAAAGTCCTGAAGCTTTCTTT.

This rearrangement joins TRBV6-5 to TRBJ1-5; no definite D call. Germline-derived CDR1 and CDR2 are MNHEY and SVGAGI. The CDR3 is 15 residues long. Between the trimmed V and J ends, which lost 6 bases and 0 bases, there was a span of 12 bases. The CDR3 bases are TGTGCCAGCAGGCCGACATTTGATAGCAATCAGCCCCAGCATTTT. Its translation is CASRPTFDSNQPQHF.

The genes are TRBV2 and TRBJ1-6, with 7 bases aligning to TRBD1. The CDR3 is made up of 15 amino acids. V shed 5 bases and J 7 bases; nucleotides not matched to a gene: 8. Germline V CDR1 and CDR2: SNHLY, FYNNEI. The CDR3 nucleotides are TGTGCCAGCAGTCTCATTGACAGGGAAAATTCACCCCTCCACTTT. It specifies CASSLIDRENSPLHF.

The gene calls are TRBV6-5 and TRBJ1-5; 8 bases align to TRBD1. Germline-derived CDR1 and CDR2 are MNHEY and SVGAGI. This CDR3 spans 14 amino acids. V trimming: 6 bases; J trimming: 2 bases; junction bases outside the gene matches: 3. The CDR3, as DNA: TGTGCCAGCAGGGACAGGGTCGGCAATCAGCCCCAGCATTTT. This codes for CASRDRVGNQPQHF.

V and J are TRBV5-6 and TRBJ2-5; TRBD2 aligns across 10 bases. The CDR3 has 18 residues. With 4 bases clipped from V and 4 bases from J, the junction kept 16 bases outside the gene matches. Looked up from germline, CDR1 is SGHDT and CDR2 is YYEEEE. In DNA form, the CDR3 reads TGTGCCAGCAGCCGAACCTGGGGTCTAGCGGGAGTTCCAGAGACCCAGTACTTC. Translation: CASSRTWGLAGVPETQYF.

The V gene is TRBV29-1, the J gene TRBJ2-1; weak D call: TRBD2 (5 bases). V lost 7 bases and J lost 9, with 22 bases in between. Per the germline V gene, CDR1 is SQVTM and CDR2 is ANQGSEA. This CDR3 comprises 14 residues. CDR3 in amino acids: CSAGGLASLGEQFF. The CDR3 DNA reads TGCAGCGCTGGAGGTCTAGCTTCCCTGGGTGAGCAGTTCTTC.

The rearrangement uses TRBV28 and TRBJ1-5, with D possibly being TRBD1 (6 bases). The germline V gene encodes CDR1 MDHEN and CDR2 SYDVKM. The germline V and J ends were trimmed by 7 bases and 3 bases, with 22 bases remaining between them. The CDR3 loop spans 17 amino acids. The CDR3 sequence: CASITGGALRSNQPQHF. The CDR3 nucleotides are TGTGCCAGCATTACTGGGGGGGCGCTTCGGTCCAATCAGCCCCAGCATTTT.

The chain couples TRBV5-1 to TRBJ2-7; TRBD2 matches 8 bases. The CDR3 length is 13 residues. The germline V gene encodes CDR1 SGHRS and CDR2 YFSETQ. The V segment lost 3 bases and the J segment 5 bases; nucleotides outside the gene matches: 4. The CDR3 sequence: CASSSSGSDEQYF. CDR3 coding DNA: TGCGCCAGCAGCTCCAGCGGGAGTGACGAGCAGTACTTC.

V and J are TRBV27 and TRBJ1-6; 9 bases align to TRBD1. CDR1 is MNHEY and CDR2 is SMNVEV in the germline V gene (reference sequence). The CDR3 totals 15 residues. V shed 3 bases, J shed 4 bases, and the junction held 1 base outside the gene matches. In nucleotides, the CDR3 is TGTGCCAGCAGTTTGGGACAGGGATATAATTCACCCCTCCACTTT. Protein sequence: CASSLGQGYNSPLHF.

This chain connects TRBV10-2 to TRBJ2-1, with 7 positions matching TRBD2. J gave up 3 bases and V 0 bases, and 8 bases lay outside the gene matches. This CDR3 region has 17 residues. Per the germline V gene, CDR1 is WSHSY and CDR2 is SAAADI. The chain's CDR3 is CASSESMPSGFYNEQFF. The CDR3 DNA is TGCGCCAGCAGTGAGTCGATGCCTAGCGGCTTCTACAATGAGCAGTTCTTC.

The chain couples TRBV7-2 to TRBJ2-5; 8 positions agree with TRBD1. There are 15 residues in the CDR3. Germline CDR1 is SGHTA and CDR2 is FQGNSA. V dropped 5 bases and J dropped 5; count of bases not matched to a gene: 10. The DNA for the CDR3 is TGTGCCAGCAGCGCCTCATTGGACAGGGAGGAGACCCAGTACTTC. Its protein is CASSASLDREETQYF.

In nucleotides, the CDR3 is TGTGCCAGCAGCAAGCATAGCGGGAGTAGTAGCACCGGGGAGCTGTTTTTT. This encodes CASSKHSGSSSTGELFF. This chain connects TRBV7-8 to TRBJ2-2; 9 bases agree with TRBD2. Looked up from germline, CDR1 is SGHVS and CDR2 is FQNEAQ. The CDR3 has 17 amino acids. V trimming: 5 bases; J trimming: 4 bases; junction bases outside the gene matches: 11.

The J gene is TRBJ2-3, the V gene TRBV4-1; 7 bases line up with TRBD1. With V trimmed by 2 bases and J by 4 bases, 3 bases remained unmatched. From germline, CDR1 is MGHRA and CDR2 YSYEKL. This CDR3 comprises 14 residues. The CDR3 DNA reads TGCGCCAGCAGCCAACAACAGGGGCCAGATACGCAGTATTTT. Residues: CASSQQQGPDTQYF.

The genes are TRBV12-3 or TRBV12-4 and TRBJ2-3; TRBD2 agrees at 8 bases. The CDR3 covers 13 residues. V was clipped by 6 bases and J by 6 bases; unmatched bases: 5. The CDR3 protein is CASRRGRLDTQYF. DNA for the CDR3: TGTGCCAGCAGACGCGGGAGGTTGGATACGCAGTATTTT.

This clone was picked up one time. V usage is TRBV3-1 (or the pseudogene TRBV3-2) and J usage is TRBJ1-5, with 7 bases matching TRBD1. The CDR3 consists of 15 residues. Germline lookup yields CDR1 LGHDT and CDR2 YNNKEL (reference sequence). Losses at the gene ends were 4 bases for V and 0 bases for J; bases not matched to a gene: 3. The DNA for the CDR3 is TGTGCCAGCAGCCCGGGACAGAATAGCAATCAGCCCCAGCATTTT. Translated, it gives CASSPGQNSNQPQHF.

The V and J genes are TRBV6-5 and TRBJ1-4; possibly TRBD1 for D (6 bases). With 8 bases removed from V and 10 bases from J, the gap between germline ends came to 20 bases. Germline values: CDR1 MNHEY, CDR2 SVGAGI. The CDR3 extends over 14 amino acids. The CDR3 region has the DNA TGTGCCAGCCGAGGACAGAGCTCTTTTGGAAAACTGTTTTTT. Amino acids: CASRGQSSFGKLFF.

V usage is TRBV19 and J usage is TRBJ2-1; D unresolved. The CDR3 runs 15 residues. V was clipped by 2 bases and J by 9 bases, with 17 bases between them. Germline loops: CDR1 LNHDA, CDR2 SQIVND (reference sequence). The CDR3 loop reads CASSIPLGTSGEQFF. In DNA, the CDR3 is TGTGCCAGTAGTATACCCCTCGGTACATCAGGTGAGCAGTTCTTC.

The J gene is TRBJ1-1, the V gene TRBV2, with D possibly matching TRBD1 (5 bases). Looked up from germline, CDR1 is SNHLY and CDR2 is FYNNEI. The CDR3 loop spans 14 amino acids. Trimming pared 7 bases from V and 1 base from J, leaving 13 bases between. In DNA, the CDR3 is TGTGCCAGCAACCCCACGGGGGGGAACACTGAAGCTTTCTTT. Protein: CASNPTGGNTEAFF.

The chain carries TRBV6-5 and TRBJ2-2, with D maybe TRBD2 (5 bases). Germline V gene data show CDR1 as MNHEY and CDR2 as SVGAGI. Deletions cut 2 bases from V and 0 bases from J, with 10 bases between. The CDR3 has 16 residues. DNA of the CDR3: TGTGCCAGCAGTTACGAGACTACCCCGAACACCGGGGAGCTGTTTTTT. Translating it yields CASSYETTPNTGELFF.

This chain uses TRBV5-1 with TRBJ2-7; 10 bases align to TRBD1. The CDR3 is 15 residues long. Germline V gene sequence: CDR1 SGHRS, CDR2 YFSETQ. With V trimmed by 3 bases and J by 3 bases, 6 bases remained unmatched. In nucleotides, the CDR3 is TGCGCCAGCAGCTGGGACAGGGGCGGTCGCTACGAGCAGTACTTC. Translation: CASSWDRGGRYEQYF. Based on the CDR3 plus reference TRBV5-1 and TRBJ2-7, the full variable domain is KAGVTQTPRYLIKTRGQQVTLSCSPISGHRSVSWYQQTPGQGLQFLFEYFSETQRNKGNFPGRFSGRQFSNSRSEMNVSTLELGDSALYLCASSWDRGGRYEQYFGPGTRLTVT.